This T cell receptor (delta chain) stems from a study of γδ T cells in repeated Plasmodium falciparum infection. The wider study: Malian children with intense seasonal malaria exposure were compared with matched Australian children.

TCRdb re-called the multiplex PCR reads using CATT. The sample records approximately 60,000 delta-chain clones, around 1.7% being singletons. This clone has a count of ten or more. The protein held in TCRdb is that of a much larger clone and does not match this DNA's translation at residue 7, likely because of a read error; the protein shown is translated from the DNA. Sequences were obtained from gamma-delta T cells from blood. The sequence was collected from a pool of human donors (malaria-infected and uninfected, not separated).

The CDR3 reads CAFHTSLLRVLGDQLGDTDKLIF. CDR3 DNA: TGTGCCTTCCATACCTCCCTCCTACGGGTACTGGGGGACCAGCTGGGGGACACCGATAAACTCATCTTT. V gene TRDV1 combines with J gene TRDJ1; 9 nucleotides align to TRDD3. TCRdb offers no J gene call, so here the DNA was matched to germline to obtain one. The CDR3 spans 23 residues. Per the germline V gene, CDR1 is TSWWSYY and CDR2 is QGS.